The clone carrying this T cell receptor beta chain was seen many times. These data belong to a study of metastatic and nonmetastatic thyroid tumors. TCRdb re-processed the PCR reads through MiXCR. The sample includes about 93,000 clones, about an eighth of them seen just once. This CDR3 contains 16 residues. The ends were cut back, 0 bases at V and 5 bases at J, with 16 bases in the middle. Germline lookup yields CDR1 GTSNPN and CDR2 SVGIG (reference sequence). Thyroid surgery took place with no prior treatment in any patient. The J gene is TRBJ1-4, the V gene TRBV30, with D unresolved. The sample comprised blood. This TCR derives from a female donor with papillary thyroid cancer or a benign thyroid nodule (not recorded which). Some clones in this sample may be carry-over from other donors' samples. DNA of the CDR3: TGTGCCTGGAGTGTAAACCGGGGAGGGATAAATGAAAAACTGTTTTTT. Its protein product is CAWSVNRGGINEKLFF.